These T cell receptor beta chains were read from a single sample in a study of human T cells and chemical hapten exposure. TCRdb used MiXCR to reprocess the RACE reads, holding one entry per CDR3 protein. The sample contains 150,000 to 200,000 distinct CDR3 sequences, 24% of which appear only once. The sequenced sample was whole blood, obtained in connection with sensitization to the hapten diphenylcyclopropenone (DPC). These receptors were obtained from a woman in her 40s with alopecia areata. Some clones in this sample may be carry-over from other donors' samples. CDR3s include the opening cysteine and the closing phenylalanine or tryptophan. Fields, in order: clone size, D gene, J gene, V gene, CDR3 DNA, CDR3 protein. The D gene is left open where the match is weak. Not all rows give a size; the values are once, few, many and, for expanded clones, a class.

>few|TRBD2|TRBJ2-3|TRBV7-2
TGTGCCAGCAGCAATAGCGGGGCTGGCGGGGATACGCAGTATTTT
CASSNSGAGGDTQYF
>few|NA|TRBJ2-3|TRBV7-9
TGTGCCAGCAGCCCTAACACAGATACGCAGTATTTT
CASSPNTDTQYF
>few|TRBD2|TRBJ2-1|TRBV11-1
TGTGCCAGCAGCGTGGGACTACCTCCCGGTGAGCAGTTCTTC
CASSVGLPPGEQFF
>NA|TRBD2|TRBJ2-1|TRBV5-8
TGTGCCGCCCGTGGACTAGCGGGATACAATGAGCAGTTCTTC
CAARGLAGYNEQFF
>few|NA|TRBJ2-7|TRBV6-1
TGTGCCAGCAGTGCTGGGTCGGTTGCTACCTACGAGCAGTACTTC
CASSAGSVATYEQYF
>few|NA|TRBJ2-1|TRBV6-4
TGTGCCAGCAGTGAACAGGGCGGTGAGCAGTTCTTC
CASSEQGGEQFF
>many|TRBD2|TRBJ2-5|TRBV4-3
TGCGCCAGCAGCCCACAGCGCCTAGCGGGAGAGACCCAGTACTTC
CASSPQRLAGETQYF
>few|NA|TRBJ2-7|TRBV15
TGTGCCACCAGCAGAGCGTGGGGGGAGCAGTACTTC
CATSRAWGEQYF
>few|TRBD1|TRBJ2-5|TRBV15
TGTGCCACCAGCGGTCCACAGGGGCCGCAAGAGACCCAGTACTTC
CATSGPQGPQETQYF
>many|NA|TRBJ2-7|TRBV7-2
TGTGCCAGCAGCTTAGAGGGACGCTACGAGCAGTACTTC
CASSLEGRYEQYF
>few|NA|TRBJ2-1|TRBV15
TGTGCCACCAGCAGAGATCCGGGACTGTACAATGAGCAGTTCTTC
CATSRDPGLYNEQFF
>NA|TRBD2|TRBJ2-5|TRBV7-9
TGTGCCAGCAGTGGACTAGCGGGAGGTATAGAGACCCAGTACTTC
CASSGLAGGIETQYF
>NA|NA|TRBJ2-1|TRBV4-2
TGTGCCAGCCAAGCGTTAAACTCCTACAATGAGCAGTTCTTC
CASQALNSYNEQFF